The 18 T cell receptor beta chains below come from one sample, sequenced in a study of cytomegalovirus exposure and HLA in healthy donors. Amplification used 60 Vbeta primers and 13 Jbeta primers. Profiled with immunoSEQ multiplex PCR; TCRdb holds only in-frame clones, not every one. The repertoire holds some 180,000 clones, with 80% as singletons. The sample comprised PBMCs. Every receptor here comes from a girl between 5 and 17 years old in good health and CMV-seropositive.

The V and J genes are TRBV10-3 and TRBJ2-2, with a tentative D call TRBD1 (6 bases). CDR1 and CDR2 from the germline V gene are ENHRY and SYGVKD. Deletions cut 7 bases from V and 6 bases from J, with 15 bases between. The CDR3 consists of 14 residues. CDR3 sequence: CAIKAGENAGELFF. The CDR3 DNA reads TGTGCCATCAAAGCAGGGGAAAATGCCGGGGAGCTGTTTTTT.

The chain recombines TRBV12-5 with TRBJ1-2, with 7 bases aligning to TRBD1. V lost 7 bases and J lost 5; bases outside the gene matches: 4. Germline loops: CDR1 LGHNT, CDR2 FRNRAP. The CDR3 consists of 12 residues. CDR3 protein: CASAPTGYGYTF. In DNA, the CDR3 is TGTGCTAGTGCCCCGACAGGGTATGGCTACACCTTC.

The chain uses TRBV6-7 and TRBJ2-5; TRBD2 aligns across 7 bases. TRBV6-7 is sorted into the ORF group, with uncertain function. The CDR3 contains 15 residues. J gave up 5 bases and V 2 bases, and 8 bases lay outside the gene matches. The CDR3 loop is CASSYRGGRRETQYF. The CDR3 DNA reads as TGTGCCAGCAGTTACCGGGGCGGGAGACGGGAGACCCAGTACTTC.

A single count supports this clone. This sample includes further DNA sequences coding for the same CDR3. The V gene is TRBV11-2, the J gene TRBJ1-5; the D is unclear. The germline V gene has CDR1 SGHAT and CDR2 FQNNGV. The CDR3 consists of 13 residues. V dropped 0 bases and J dropped 4 bases, with 4 bases sitting between them. CDR3 sequence: CASSLDRNQPQHF. CDR3 DNA: TGTGCCAGCAGCTTAGACCGTAATCAGCCCCAGCATTTT.

J is TRBJ1-1 and V is TRBV2; D is unclear. V was clipped by 4 bases and J by 3 bases, with 9 bases between them. CDR3 length equals 13 residues. CDR1 is SNHLY and CDR2 is FYNNEI in the germline V gene. The CDR3 sequence is CASSVLPDTEAFF. Written as DNA, the CDR3 is TGTGCCAGCAGTGTTTTACCGGACACTGAAGCTTTCTTT.

The chain couples TRBV7-2 to TRBJ2-3, with D possibly TRBD2 on 5 matching bases. Germline loops: CDR1 SGHTA, CDR2 FQGNSA. CDR3 length: 12 residues. V was pared by 7 bases and J by 6 bases, with 11 bases between. The CDR3 bases are TGTGCCAGCACCCCCGGGATGGATACGCAGTATTTT. Amino acid sequence: CASTPGMDTQYF. Together with reference TRBV7-2 and TRBJ2-3, the CDR3 gives the full variable domain: GAGVSQSPSNKVTEKGKDVELRCDPISGHTALYWYRQSLGQGLEFLIYFQGNSAPDKSGLPSDRFSAERTGGSVSTLTIQRTQQEDSAVYLCASTPGMDTQYFGPGTRLTVL.

Here the CDR3 reads CASRKSREGVYEQYF. The CDR3 DNA sequence: TGTGCCAGCAGGAAGTCGCGGGAGGGAGTATACGAGCAGTACTTC. The rearrangement joins TRBV2 to TRBJ2-7; TRBD2 aligns across 9 bases. This CDR3 spans 15 amino acids. V lost 6 bases to trimming and J lost 4 bases; unmatched junction nucleotides: 10. Germline V gene lookup returns CDR1 SNHLY and CDR2 FYNNEI. Full variable domain (outside the CDR3, taken from reference TRBV2 and TRBJ2-7): EPEVTQTPSHQVTQMGQEVILRCVPISNHLYFYWYRQILGQKVEFLVSFYNNEISEKSEIFDDQFSVERPDGSNFTLKIRSTKLEDSAMYFCASRKSREGVYEQYFGPGTRLTVT.

The rearrangement links TRBV7-9 to TRBJ2-5, with a tentative D call TRBD2 (6 bases). The ends were cut back, 0 bases at V and 5 bases at J, with 13 bases in the middle. The germline CDR1 and CDR2 sequences are SEHNR and FQNEAQ (reference sequence). The CDR3 has 15 amino acids. The CDR3: CASSLAMGGAETQYF. The DNA for the CDR3 is TGTGCCAGCAGCTTAGCGATGGGGGGAGCGGAGACCCAGTACTTC.

This clone has just a few counts. The chain employs TRBV19 and TRBJ1-1; TRBD1 agrees at 9 bases. J lost 8 bases, V lost 6 bases, and 10 bases had no gene match. CDR3 size: 14 residues. Germline V gene lookup returns CDR1 LNHDA and CDR2 SQIVND (reference sequence). This CDR3 is CASRGGQGRREAFF. The CDR3 region has the DNA TGTGCCAGTAGGGGGGGACAGGGACGACGAGAAGCTTTCTTT. The full variable domain, completed using reference TRBV19 and TRBJ1-1, is DGGITQSPKYLFRKEGQNVTLSCEQNLNHDAMYWYRQDPGQGLRLIYYSQIVNDFQKGDIAEGYSVSREKKESFPLTVTSAQKNPTAFYLCASRGGQGRREAFFGQGTRLTVV.

The chain has TRBV2 and TRBJ2-7; D gene ambiguous. V shed 4 bases and J shed 7 bases, with 8 bases lying between them. Germline V gives CDR1 SNHLY, CDR2 FYNNEI. The CDR3 loop spans 11 amino acids. Here the CDR3 reads CASSGAREQYF. For the CDR3, the DNA is TGTGCCAGCAGTGGTGCGAGGGAGCAGTACTTC.

The J gene is TRBJ2-1, the V gene TRBV7-2; 13 bases fit TRBD2. Germline CDR1 SGHTA, CDR2 FQGNSA. The V and J ends lost 2 bases and 2 bases, in that order; junction bases with no gene match: 6. The CDR3 loop spans 18 amino acids. CDR3 sequence reads: CASSLRTSGSAAYNEQFF. For the CDR3, the DNA is TGTGCCAGCAGCTTACGGACTAGCGGGAGCGCCGCCTACAATGAGCAGTTCTTC.

This clone showed up just once. J is TRBJ1-4 and V is TRBV5-4; 7 bases agree with TRBD1. The CDR3 totals 14 residues. Trimming cost V 4 bases and J 14 bases; bases outside gene matches: 14. Germline V gene lookup returns CDR1 SGHNT and CDR2 YYREEE (reference sequence). The CDR3 DNA follows: TGTGCCAGCAGCCATACCGGGACAGACGACGGGCTGTTTTTT. Protein: CASSHTGTDDGLFF.

This chain connects TRBV27 to TRBJ1-1, with TRBD1 as a possible D gene (6 bases). The CDR3 contains 12 residues. Per germline, CDR1 MNHEY and CDR2 SMNVEV (reference sequence). Trimming removed 6 bases from V and 8 bases from J, with 13 bases in between. CDR3 in DNA: TGTGCCAGCAGGAGGGGGGGAAACGAAGCTTTCTTT. Translating gives CASRRGGNEAFF.

The chain recombines TRBV5-6 with TRBJ1-1; D not certain. The CDR3 has 16 amino acids. CDR1 and CDR2 from the germline V gene are SGHDT and YYEEEE. V lost 4 bases and J 3 bases, leaving 19 bases between the germline ends. CDR3 nucleotides: TGTGCCAGCAGCCCGTCCCGGGGAGGACTTTACACTGAAGCTTTCTTT. Translating gives CASSPSRGGLYTEAFF. Full variable domain (rest looked up from reference TRBV5-6 and TRBJ1-1): DAGVTQSPTHLIKTRGQQVTLRCSPKSGHDTVSWYQQALGQGPQFIFQYYEEEERQRGNFPDRFSGHQFPNYSSELNVNALLLGDSALYLCASSPSRGGLYTEAFFGQGTRLTVV.

The chain combines TRBV7-2 with TRBJ1-1; D is possibly TRBD1 (6 bases). V was pared by 5 bases and J by 0 bases, with 16 bases between. Germline V lookup: CDR1 SGHTA, CDR2 FQGNSA. The CDR3 consists of 16 residues. Written as DNA, the CDR3 is TGTGCCAGCAGCCGGGGGGTTGGGGGCATGAACACTGAAGCTTTCTTT. Its protein product is CASSRGVGGMNTEAFF.

The chain links TRBV2 to TRBJ1-1; D ambiguous. Germline lookup yields CDR1 SNHLY and CDR2 FYNNEI. V was cut by 1 base and J by 5 bases, with 14 bases left in between. The CDR3 consists of 15 residues. CDR3 nucleotide sequence: TGTGCCAGCAGTGAAGTTGAGGGTAGAGGAACTGAAGCTTTCTTT. This sequence encodes CASSEVEGRGTEAFF.

This chain links TRBV27 with TRBJ2-7; D uncertain. Trimming took off 6 bases at V and 0 bases at J, with 15 bases between the two ends. The CDR3 runs to 15 residues. Germline V lookup: CDR1 MNHEY, CDR2 SMNVEV (reference sequence). The CDR3 reads CASSDTVWNSYEQYF. CDR3 nucleotides: TGTGCCAGCAGCGACACCGTGTGGAACTCCTACGAGCAGTACTTC.

This clone appeared a single time. Here the CDR3 reads CASSGGTMAFF. Here the CDR3 DNA reads TGTGCCAGCAGCGGTGGGACAATGGCTTTCTTT. The genes are TRBV14 and TRBJ1-1, with D perhaps matching TRBD1 (6 bases). The CDR3 length is 11 residues. Trimming shortened V by 5 bases and J by 11 bases, and 12 bases separated the two germline ends. The germline V gene has CDR1 SGHDN and CDR2 FVKESK.